Listed here are 27 T cell receptor beta chains from one sample, sequenced in a study of blood T cell repertoires in COVID-19. This table comes from immunoSEQ multiplex PCR, and its TCRdb copy is limited to in-frame clones, with some not included. Altogether approximately 240,000 clones are present, around 90% being singletons, with the ten largest covering under 2.5%. Sequencing was performed on PBMCs or T cells enriched from blood (not recorded which). These receptors came from a woman between 18 and 29 years old who had recovered from COVID-19.

The chain couples TRBV3-1 (or the pseudogene TRBV3-2) to TRBJ2-7; 7 bases fit TRBD2. Per germline, CDR1 LGHDT and CDR2 YNNKEL (reference sequence). The J segment lost 3 bases and the V segment lost 4 bases, leaving 12 bases of the junction unmatched. The CDR3 is made up of 16 amino acids. This chain's CDR3 is CASSRAQASGFYEQYF. The DNA for the CDR3 is TGTGCCAGCAGCCGCGCTCAGGCTAGCGGCTTCTACGAGCAGTACTTC.

This clone occurred a few times. This sequence joins TRBV27 and TRBJ1-1; D might be TRBD1 (6 bases). Trimming left V 10 bases short and J 7 bases short, with 19 bases between. CDR3 length: 13 residues. In germline, CDR1 is MNHEY, CDR2 SMNVEV (reference sequence). The CDR3: CATRRGARGEAFF. In nucleotides, the CDR3 is TGTGCCACAAGGCGGGGGGCTAGGGGTGAAGCTTTCTTT.

This sequence joins TRBV29-1 and TRBJ1-2; D possibly corresponds to TRBD1 (6 bases). V was trimmed by 0 bases and J by 2 bases, leaving 13 bases between them. The CDR3 runs 15 residues. In germline, CDR1 is SQVTM, CDR2 ANQGSEA. The CDR3 coding sequence is TGCAGCGTTGAAGATCCGAGGGGGATGAACTATGGCTACACCTTC. Its protein product is CSVEDPRGMNYGYTF.

V is TRBV7-9 and J is TRBJ1-4; 9 bases line up with TRBD1. The V gene's germline CDR1 is SEHNR and CDR2 FQNEAQ (reference sequence). With 5 bases clipped from V and 7 bases from J, the junction kept 14 bases outside the gene matches. The CDR3 extends over 17 amino acids. The CDR3 region is CASSQDRGLLGGEKLFF. CDR3 in DNA: TGTGCCAGCAGCCAGGACAGGGGACTCCTCGGAGGTGAAAAACTGTTTTTT.

This chain joins TRBV6-5 and TRBJ1-2, with D hard to call. Germline CDR1 reads MNHEY; CDR2 reads SVGAGI. CDR3 length equals 11 residues. V shed 7 bases and J shed 6 bases, with 9 bases lying between them. This CDR3 is CASTGVDGYTF. The CDR3 coding sequence is TGTGCCAGCACGGGTGTTGATGGCTACACCTTC.

This chain uses TRBV10-3 with TRBJ2-1; 9 positions match TRBD2. This CDR3 contains 15 residues. The trim removed 7 bases at V and 2 bases at J, leaving 6 bases unmatched. CDR1 and CDR2 (germline): ENHRY, SYGVKD. The CDR3 coding sequence is TGTGCCATCACCCCGACTAGCGGAACCTACAATGAGCAGTTCTTC. This encodes CAITPTSGTYNEQFF.

This chain joins TRBV6-2 or TRBV6-3 and TRBJ2-1; TRBD2 aligns across 8 bases. The CDR3 consists of 14 residues. V lost 6 bases and J lost 3; bases outside the gene matches: 4. Germline V CDR1 and CDR2: MNHEY, SVGEGT. CDR3 sequence reads: CASSATSDYNEQFF. The DNA for the CDR3 is TGTGCCAGCAGCGCGACTAGCGACTACAATGAGCAGTTCTTC.

V usage is TRBV14 and J usage is TRBJ1-4; 7 bases line up with TRBD1. The CDR3 has 19 amino acids. Germline V gene lookup returns CDR1 SGHDN and CDR2 FVKESK. V gave up 0 bases and J gave up 8 bases; unmatched junction bases: 18. The CDR3 reads CASSQDRPGQRSDGEKLFF. The CDR3 region has the DNA TGTGCCAGCAGCCAAGATAGACCGGGACAGCGTTCGGACGGAGAAAAACTGTTTTTT.

The chain couples TRBV27 to TRBJ1-4, with TRBD1 matching over 9 bases. This CDR3 is built from 15 residues. J gave up 8 bases and V 2 bases, and 6 bases lay outside the gene matches. CDR1 is MNHEY and CDR2 is SMNVEV in the germline V gene (reference sequence). The CDR3 sequence: CASSLAGQGNEKLFF. CDR3 nucleotides: TGTGCCAGCAGTTTAGCAGGACAGGGGAACGAAAAACTGTTTTTT.

This clone was seen only a few times. CDR3 loop: CASSLGTGSDEKLFF. The DNA for the CDR3 is TGTGCCAGCAGCTTAGGGACCGGGAGTGATGAAAAACTGTTTTTT. The V gene is TRBV7-6, the J gene TRBJ1-4; D unresolved. The V gene lost 1 base and the J gene lost 6 bases, with 12 bases spanning the gap. The germline gives CDR1 SGHVS, CDR2 FNYEAQ. This CDR3 has 15 residues.

The chain's CDR3 is CASSQGQVRGAFF. The CDR3 DNA is TGTGCCAGCAGCCAGGGACAGGTCCGAGGAGCTTTCTTT. The rearrangement uses TRBV3-1 (or the pseudogene TRBV3-2) and TRBJ1-1; 8 nucleotides align to TRBD1. This CDR3 contains 13 residues. Looked up from germline, CDR1 is LGHDT and CDR2 is YNNKEL (reference sequence). V gave up 3 bases and J gave up 10 bases; unmatched junction bases: 7.

V usage is TRBV24-1 and J usage is TRBJ1-1; D not certain. Germline values: CDR1 KGHDR, CDR2 SFDVKD. Trimming stripped 1 base from V and 11 bases from J, with 7 bases between. The CDR3 contains 11 residues. The CDR3 DNA follows: TGTGCCACCAGTGATTTTCTGCAGGCTTTCTTT. Its translation is CATSDFLQAFF.

The CDR3 region has the DNA TGTGCCAGCAGCTCACCAGGGTCGACTGAAGCTTTCTTT. Its protein is CASSSPGSTEAFF. This rearrangement joins TRBV7-3 to TRBJ1-1; D may be TRBD1 (5 bases). The CDR3 totals 13 residues. Germline CDR1 and CDR2: SGHTA and FQGTGA. The V and J ends lost 4 bases and 5 bases respectively, with 11 bases between them.

The sample holds one count of this clone. The V gene is TRBV5-3, the J gene TRBJ1-1; TRBD1 matches 8 bases. TRBV5-3 is labeled an ORF, and its function is uncertain. This CDR3 is 14 amino acids long. J lost 4 bases, V lost 2 bases, and 4 bases had no gene match. In DNA, the CDR3 is TGTGCCAGAAGCTTCAGGACAGGGAGCACTGAAGCTTTCTTT. Amino acid sequence: CARSFRTGSTEAFF.

Here the CDR3 reads CASFSAREDSGANVLTF. In DNA, the CDR3 is TGTGCCAGCTTCTCGGCCAGGGAAGACTCTGGGGCCAACGTCCTGACTTTC. The chain is built from TRBV7-8 and TRBJ2-6; a weak D match, TRBD1 (5 bases). The CDR3 has 17 amino acids. The V end lost 8 bases, the J end lost 0 bases, and 17 bases lay between the germline ends. CDR1 is SGHVS, CDR2 FQNEAQ, per germline.

This chain connects TRBV10-3 to TRBJ2-1; TRBD2 agrees at 9 bases. V dropped 6 bases and J dropped 7; count of bases not matched to a gene: 13. The germline CDR1 and CDR2 sequences are ENHRY and SYGVKD. CDR3 length: 16 residues. In DNA form, the CDR3 reads TGTGCCATCAGCGGAGGTCTAGCGGGGTCCATGAATGAGCAGTTCTTC. Encoded protein: CAISGGLAGSMNEQFF.

V and J are TRBV6-5 and TRBJ2-5, with 7 bases identical to TRBD1. Germline V gene data show CDR1 as MNHEY and CDR2 as SVGAGI. The V segment lost 2 bases and the J segment 4 bases; nucleotides outside the gene matches: 1. The CDR3 covers 13 residues. CDR3 bases: TGTGCCAGCAGTTACGGACAGGTAGAGACCCAGTACTTC. Encoded protein: CASSYGQVETQYF.

This rearrangement joins TRBV27 to TRBJ2-5; 10 bases are a match to TRBD1. V lost 7 bases, J lost 4 bases, and 9 bases stayed unmatched. The CDR3 is 15 amino acids. CDR1 is MNHEY and CDR2 is SMNVEV in the germline V gene (reference sequence). Here the CDR3 reads CASTGTGVTGETQYF. In DNA form, the CDR3 reads TGTGCCAGCACTGGGACAGGGGTAACGGGAGAGACCCAGTACTTC.

V gene TRBV5-6 combines with J gene TRBJ1-2; D call uncertain. There are 12 residues in the CDR3. Germline V lookup: CDR1 SGHDT, CDR2 YYEEEE. With 3 bases removed from V and 2 bases from J, the gap between germline ends came to 5 bases. In DNA form, the CDR3 reads TGTGCCAGCAGCTCGGGGAACTATGGCTACACCTTC. Its protein product is CASSSGNYGYTF.

The chain links TRBV6-1 to TRBJ2-1; D is uncertain. The CDR3 consists of 13 residues. Per germline, CDR1 MNHNS and CDR2 SASEGT. Trimming left V 0 bases short and J 5 bases short, with 5 bases between. The CDR3: CASSEASHNEQFF. The CDR3 nucleotides are TGTGCCAGCAGTGAAGCGAGTCACAATGAGCAGTTCTTC.

This chain connects TRBV10-3 to TRBJ1-2, with D maybe TRBD1 (5 bases). Germline CDR1 ENHRY, CDR2 SYGVKD. V dropped 2 bases and J dropped 5 bases, with 15 bases sitting between them. The CDR3 runs 15 residues. As DNA, the CDR3 is TGTGCCATCAGTGAGGGGGCGGCCCGTGGGTATGGCTACACCTTC. Residues: CAISEGAARGYGYTF.

V and J are TRBV7-9 and TRBJ1-1; TRBD1 is a possible D gene (6 bases). V was shortened by 5 bases and J by 7 bases, with 14 bases between the two germline ends. The CDR3 runs 13 residues. Germline V gene lookup returns CDR1 SEHNR and CDR2 FQNEAQ (reference sequence). This chain's CDR3 is CASSERETGEAFF. The CDR3 DNA reads TGTGCCAGCAGCGAGAGGGAGACAGGTGAAGCTTTCTTT. The variable domain in full, with the rest retrieved from reference TRBV7-9 and TRBJ1-1, is DTGVSQNPRHKITKRGQNVTFRCDPISEHNRLYWYRQTLGQGPEFLTYFQNEAQLEKSRLLSDRFSAERPKGSFSTLEIQRTEQGDSAMYLCASSERETGEAFFGQGTRLTVV.

This clone was detected once. V usage is TRBV7-9 and J usage is TRBJ2-2, with 10 bases identical to TRBD2. The length of the CDR3 is 18 residues. V lost 4 bases and J lost 6; bases outside the gene matches: 14. Germline lookup yields CDR1 SEHNR and CDR2 FQNEAQ (reference sequence). As DNA, the CDR3 is TGTGCCAGCAGCTCTCGCGACAGGGAGGGGACTAGCGCCGGGGAGCTGTTTTTT. Protein: CASSSRDREGTSAGELFF.

The chain carries TRBV13 and TRBJ1-6; a possible D gene is TRBD1 (5 bases). The CDR3 loop spans 15 amino acids. Germline lookup yields CDR1 PRHDT and CDR2 FYEKMQ (reference sequence). The V end was cut by 3 bases, the J end by 4 bases, with 10 bases between. CDR3 sequence reads: CASSFQGSYNSPLHF. The DNA of the CDR3 is TGTGCCAGCAGCTTCCAGGGATCGTATAATTCACCCCTCCACTTT. Looking up the rest from reference TRBV13 and TRBJ1-6 gives the full variable domain: AAGVIQSPRHLIKEKRETATLKCYPIPRHDTVYWYQQGPGQDPQFLISFYEKMQSDKGSIPDRFSAQQFSDYHSELNMSSLELGDSALYFCASSFQGSYNSPLHFGNGTRLTVT.

A note on this clone: Within the sample, other DNA sequences also encode this same CDR3. The V call is TRBV6-4, the J call TRBJ2-1; a weak D match, TRBD1 (6 bases). Germline values: CDR1 MRHNA, CDR2 SNTAGT. This CDR3 is built from 14 residues. The ends were cut back, 5 bases at V and 1 base at J, with 9 bases in the middle. CDR3 in DNA: TGTGCCAGCAGTCTAGGGGGATCCTACAATGAGCAGTTCTTC. Amino acids: CASSLGGSYNEQFF.

The CDR3 region has the DNA TGCGCCAGCAGCCAAGTTGGGGGGAACGGCGATGAGCAGTTCTTC. It encodes CASSQVGGNGDEQFF. The chain recombines TRBV4-1 with TRBJ2-1; the D gene is possibly TRBD2 (6 bases). Germline lookup yields CDR1 MGHRA and CDR2 YSYEKL. With 1 base removed from V and 8 bases from J, the gap between germline ends came to 15 bases. CDR3 length: 15 amino acids.

The V gene is TRBV7-9, the J gene TRBJ2-5; D call uncertain. Germline CDR1 SEHNR, CDR2 FQNEAQ (reference sequence). The length of the CDR3 is 15 residues. V lost 1 base and J 4 bases, leaving 13 bases between the germline ends. The CDR3 DNA reads as TGTGCCAGCAGCTTAGTTACGGGTCGGCGAGAGACCCAGTACTTC. This translates into CASSLVTGRRETQYF.